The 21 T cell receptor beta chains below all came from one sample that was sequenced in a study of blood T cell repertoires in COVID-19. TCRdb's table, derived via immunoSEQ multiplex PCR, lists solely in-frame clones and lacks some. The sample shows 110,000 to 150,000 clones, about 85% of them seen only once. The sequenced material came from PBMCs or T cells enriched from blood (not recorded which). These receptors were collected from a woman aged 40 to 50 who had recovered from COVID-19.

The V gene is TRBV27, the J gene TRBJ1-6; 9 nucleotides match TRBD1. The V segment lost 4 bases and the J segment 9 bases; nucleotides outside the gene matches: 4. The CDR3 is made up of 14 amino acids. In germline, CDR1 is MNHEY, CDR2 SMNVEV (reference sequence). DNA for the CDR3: TGTGCCAGCAGTTACGGACAGGGGACTTCACCCCTCCACTTT. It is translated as CASSYGQGTSPLHF.

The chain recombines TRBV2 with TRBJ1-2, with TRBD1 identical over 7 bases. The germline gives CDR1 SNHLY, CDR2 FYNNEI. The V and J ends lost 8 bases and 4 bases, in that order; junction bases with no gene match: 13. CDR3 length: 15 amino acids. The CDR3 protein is CASPKDRPPTYGYTF. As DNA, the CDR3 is TGTGCCAGCCCGAAGGACAGGCCCCCCACCTATGGCTACACCTTC.

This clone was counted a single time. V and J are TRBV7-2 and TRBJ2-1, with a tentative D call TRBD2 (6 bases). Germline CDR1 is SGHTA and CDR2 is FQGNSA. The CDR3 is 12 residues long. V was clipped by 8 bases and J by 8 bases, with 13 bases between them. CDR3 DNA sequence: TGTGCCAGCCATCGCACGGGGGATGAGCAGTTCTTC. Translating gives CASHRTGDEQFF. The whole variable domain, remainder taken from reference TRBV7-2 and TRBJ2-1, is GAGVSQSPSNKVTEKGKDVELRCDPISGHTALYWYRQSLGQGLEFLIYFQGNSAPDKSGLPSDRFSAERTGGSVSTLTIQRTQQEDSAVYLCASHRTGDEQFFGPGTRLTVL.

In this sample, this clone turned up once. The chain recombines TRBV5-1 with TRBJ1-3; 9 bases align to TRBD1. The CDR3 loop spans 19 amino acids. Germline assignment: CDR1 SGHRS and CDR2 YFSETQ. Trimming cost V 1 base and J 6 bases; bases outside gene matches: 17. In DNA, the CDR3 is TGCGCCAGCAGCTTGTGGATTCGGGACAGGGTTTATCAAGAAAACACCATATATTTT. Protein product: CASSLWIRDRVYQENTIYF.

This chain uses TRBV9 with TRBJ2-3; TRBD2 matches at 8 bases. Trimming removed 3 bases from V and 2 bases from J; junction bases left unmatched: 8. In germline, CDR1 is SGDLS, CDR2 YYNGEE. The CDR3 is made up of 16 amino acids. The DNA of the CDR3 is TGTGCCAGCAGCGCCATAGCGGGGAGGCCCACAGATACGCAGTATTTT. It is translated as CASSAIAGRPTDTQYF.

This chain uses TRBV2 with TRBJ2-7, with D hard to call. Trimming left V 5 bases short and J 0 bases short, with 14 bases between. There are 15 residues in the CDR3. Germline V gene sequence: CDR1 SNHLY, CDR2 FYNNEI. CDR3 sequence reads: CASSITGFASYEQYF. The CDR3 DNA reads TGTGCCAGCAGTATTACCGGGTTCGCCTCCTACGAGCAGTACTTC.

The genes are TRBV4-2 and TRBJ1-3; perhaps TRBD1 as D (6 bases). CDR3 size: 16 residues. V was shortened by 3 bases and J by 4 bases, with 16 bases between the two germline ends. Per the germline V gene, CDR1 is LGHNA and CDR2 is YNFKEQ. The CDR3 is CASSQTARTEGNTIYF. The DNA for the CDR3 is TGTGCCAGCAGCCAGACCGCCCGGACAGAGGGAAACACCATATATTTT.

The CDR3 loop is CASSFSSGGAGETQYF. In nucleotides, the CDR3 is TGTGCCAGCAGCTTCTCTAGCGGGGGGGCCGGGGAGACCCAGTACTTC. The chain has TRBV11-2 and TRBJ2-5, with TRBD2 identical over 12 bases. Germline values: CDR1 SGHAT, CDR2 FQNNGV. This CDR3 is 16 amino acids long. V was clipped by 3 bases and J by 5 bases; unmatched bases: 7.

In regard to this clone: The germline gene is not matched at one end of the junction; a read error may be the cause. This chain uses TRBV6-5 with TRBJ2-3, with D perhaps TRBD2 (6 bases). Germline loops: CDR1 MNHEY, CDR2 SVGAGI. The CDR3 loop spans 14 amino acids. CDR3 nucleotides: TGCCATACACAGCGGAGGGGCGGCACAGATACGCAGTATTTT. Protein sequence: CHTQRRGGTDTQYF.

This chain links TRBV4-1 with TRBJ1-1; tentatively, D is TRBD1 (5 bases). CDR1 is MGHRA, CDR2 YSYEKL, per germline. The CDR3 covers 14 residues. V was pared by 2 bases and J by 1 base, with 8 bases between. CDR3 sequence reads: CASSQKQANTEAFF. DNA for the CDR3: TGCGCCAGCAGCCAAAAACAGGCGAACACTGAAGCTTTCTTT.

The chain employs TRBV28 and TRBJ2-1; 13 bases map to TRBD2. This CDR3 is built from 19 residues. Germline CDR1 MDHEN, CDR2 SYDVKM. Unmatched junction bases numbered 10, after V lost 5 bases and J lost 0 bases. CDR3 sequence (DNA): TGTGCCAGCAGTCCACTACTAGCGGGAGGGCCGGGCTCCTACAATGAGCAGTTCTTC. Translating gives CASSPLLAGGPGSYNEQFF.

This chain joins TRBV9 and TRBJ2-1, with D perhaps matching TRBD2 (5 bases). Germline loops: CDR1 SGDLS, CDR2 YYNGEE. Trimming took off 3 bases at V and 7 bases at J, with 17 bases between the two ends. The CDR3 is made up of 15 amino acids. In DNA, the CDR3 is TGTGCCAGCAGCGCAAAGGGAGCGACTCCTAATGAGCAGTTCTTC. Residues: CASSAKGATPNEQFF.

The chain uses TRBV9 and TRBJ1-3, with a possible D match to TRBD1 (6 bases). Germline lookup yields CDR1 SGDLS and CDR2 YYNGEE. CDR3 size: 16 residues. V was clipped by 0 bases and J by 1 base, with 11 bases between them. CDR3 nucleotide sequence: TGTGCCAGCAGCGTAGCCGGCAGGGGTTCTGGAAACACCATATATTTT. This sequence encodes CASSVAGRGSGNTIYF.

The CDR3 DNA is TGCGCCAGCAGCTTTCTCGGGGGGGGTAGTATTGAAGCTTTCTTT. Its translation is CASSFLGGGSIEAFF. V is TRBV4-1 and J is TRBJ1-1; the D gene is possibly TRBD1 (5 bases). Germline assignment: CDR1 MGHRA and CDR2 YSYEKL. Trimming cost V 5 bases and J 7 bases, with 20 bases left between them. This CDR3 comprises 15 residues.

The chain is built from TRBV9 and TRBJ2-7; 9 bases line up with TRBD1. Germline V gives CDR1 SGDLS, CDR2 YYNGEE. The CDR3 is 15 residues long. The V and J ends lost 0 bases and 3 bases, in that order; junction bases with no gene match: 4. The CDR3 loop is CASSVGSGQGYEQYF. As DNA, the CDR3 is TGTGCCAGCAGCGTAGGATCGGGACAGGGCTACGAGCAGTACTTC.

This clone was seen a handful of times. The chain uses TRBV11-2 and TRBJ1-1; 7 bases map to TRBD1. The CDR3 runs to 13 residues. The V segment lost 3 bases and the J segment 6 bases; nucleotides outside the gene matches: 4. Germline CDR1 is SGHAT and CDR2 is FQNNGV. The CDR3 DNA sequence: TGTGCCAGCAGCTTTCGACAGGGTTCTGAAGCTTTCTTT. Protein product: CASSFRQGSEAFF.

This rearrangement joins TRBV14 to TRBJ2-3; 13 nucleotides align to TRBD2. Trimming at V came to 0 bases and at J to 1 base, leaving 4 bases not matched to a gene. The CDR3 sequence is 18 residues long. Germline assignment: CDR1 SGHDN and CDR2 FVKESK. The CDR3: CASSQDLGLAGGTDTQYF. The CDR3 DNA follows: TGTGCCAGCAGCCAAGACCTAGGACTAGCGGGGGGCACAGATACGCAGTATTTT.

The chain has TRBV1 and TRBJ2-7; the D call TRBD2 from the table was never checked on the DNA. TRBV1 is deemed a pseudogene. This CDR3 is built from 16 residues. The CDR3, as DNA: TGCACCAGCAGCCTCATGGGGACTAGCGGGGGCGACGAGCAGTACTTC. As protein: CTSSLMGTSGGDEQYF.

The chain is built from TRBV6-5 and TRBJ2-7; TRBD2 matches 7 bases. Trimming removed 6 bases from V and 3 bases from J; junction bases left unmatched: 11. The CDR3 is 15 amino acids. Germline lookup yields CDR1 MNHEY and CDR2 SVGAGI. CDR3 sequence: CASRREKVLLYEQYF. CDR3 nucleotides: TGTGCCAGCAGGCGGGAGAAGGTGCTCCTCTACGAGCAGTACTTC.

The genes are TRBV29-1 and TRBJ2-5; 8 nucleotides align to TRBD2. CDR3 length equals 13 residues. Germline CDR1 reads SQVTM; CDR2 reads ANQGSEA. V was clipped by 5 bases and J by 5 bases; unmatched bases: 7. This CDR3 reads CSVRGGRWETQYF. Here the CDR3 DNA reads TGCAGCGTTCGCGGGGGGAGGTGGGAGACCCAGTACTTC.

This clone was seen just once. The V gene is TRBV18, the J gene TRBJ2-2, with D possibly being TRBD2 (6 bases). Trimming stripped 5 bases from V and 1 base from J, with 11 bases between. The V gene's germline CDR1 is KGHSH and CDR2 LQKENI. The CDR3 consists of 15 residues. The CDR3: CASSSSGGNTGELFF. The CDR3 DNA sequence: TGTGCCAGCTCATCGTCCGGGGGGAACACCGGGGAGCTGTTTTTT.